This TCR beta chain was sequenced for a study of blood T cell repertoires in COVID-19. The overall study: COVID-19 samples from acute and convalescent phases originated in the United States, Italy and Spain. T cells, B-cell-depleted T cells, or PBMCs supplied cDNA or gDNA.

CDR3 length equals 14 residues. Germline trimming cut 5 bases from V and 6 bases from J; bases unmatched to any gene: 3. Germline assignment: CDR1 MDHEN and CDR2 SYDVKM. Repertoires were generated with immunoSEQ multiplex PCR, while TCRdb's copy carries only in-frame clones and drops some. This sample has 95,000 to 110,000 clones; 87% occur once, and the top ten carry 15%. The chain is built from TRBV28 and TRBJ2-2, with 10 bases identical to TRBD2. The sample was peripheral blood. The TCR sequence derives from a man aged 50-60 years with acute or convalescent COVID-19. The CDR3, as DNA: TGTGCCAGCAGTCCCCTAGCGGGAGCCGGGGAGCTGTTTTTT. Its translation is CASSPLAGAGELFF.